The rows below give T cell receptor beta chains drawn from one sample of a study of regulatory T cells in long-lasting Graves disease. In TCRdb, the multiplex PCR reads were re-called with MiXCR into one record per CDR3 protein. The sample carries just over 600,000 distinct CDR3 sequences, roughly 15% recorded once. These same data were also listed under a study on T cells in Graves' hyperthyroidism and ophthalmopathy.

Here the sequenced sample was peripheral blood mononuclear cells (PBMCs), taken at new diagnosis, from a patient treated with antithyroid drugs. The receptors derive from a woman in her twenties or thirties with Graves disease. The CDR3 runs from the conserved cysteine through the conserved F or W. A D gene is named only where the DNA matches it firmly. Clone size appears in some rows only: once, few, many, or a class for an expanded clone.

TRBJ1-1 | . | 14 | many | TRBV18 | CASSLTTSGGETFF | TGTGCCAGCTCACTAACTACTTCGGGAGGGGAGACTTTCTTT
TRBJ2-6 | TRBD2 | 18 | . | TRBV2 | CASSESGGGYSGANVLTF | TGTGCCAGCAGTGAATCGGGAGGGGGATACTCTGGGGCCAACGTCCTGACTTTC
TRBJ2-3 | . | 15 | few | TRBV7-9 | CASSLAGRATDTQYF | TGTGCCAGCAGCTTAGCGGGGCGGGCAACAGATACGCAGTATTTT
TRBJ2-3 | . | 15 | . | TRBV20-1 | CSASRFGINADTQYF | TGCAGTGCTAGCAGATTCGGGATTAATGCAGATACGCAGTATTTT
TRBJ2-5 | . | 15 | . | TRBV9 | CASSAGPRGQETQYF | TGTGCCAGCAGTGCCGGGCCAAGAGGCCAAGAGACCCAGTACTTC
TRBJ2-1 | . | 15 | few | TRBV7-7 | CASSLAPGPYNEQFF | TGTGCTAGCAGCTTAGCCCCCGGGCCCTACAATGAGCAGTTCTTC
TRBJ1-2 | . | 15 | many | TRBV9 | CASSVGERLDYGYTF | TGTGCCAGCAGCGTAGGGGAACGGCTTGATTATGGCTACACCTTC
TRBJ2-1 | . | 14 | . | TRBV3-1 | CASSVRSSSNEQFF | TGTGCCAGCAGCGTCAGGTCCAGCAGCAATGAGCAGTTCTTC
TRBJ1-1 | . | 15 | many | TRBV11-1 | CASRKQMTDNTEAFF | TGTGCCAGCAGAAAGCAAATGACAGACAACACTGAAGCTTTCTTT
TRBJ2-7 | . | 16 | . | TRBV20-1 | CSAREVQGWVPDEQYF | TGCAGTGCTAGAGAAGTGCAGGGTTGGGTTCCCGACGAGCAGTACTTC
TRBJ2-1 | TRBD2 | 15 | many | TRBV24-1 | CATSDRLAGVNEQFF | TGTGCCACCAGTGATCGGCTAGCGGGAGTCAATGAGCAGTTCTTC
TRBJ1-5 | . | 16 | . | TRBV19 | CASSIEGTDGNQPQHF | TGTGCCAGTAGTATAGAGGGCACCGATGGCAATCAGCCCCAGCATTTT
TRBJ2-3 | . | 18 | . | TRBV15 | CATSRAGVATERTDTQYF | TGTGCCACCAGCAGAGCGGGGGTTGCGACAGAAAGGACAGATACGCAGTATTTT
TRBJ2-1 | TRBD2 | 17 | once | TRBV11-2 | CASSKGLAGEGYNEQFF | TGTGCCAGCAGCAAGGGACTAGCGGGAGAGGGATACAATGAGCAGTTCTTC
TRBJ2-2 | . | 13 | . | TRBV28 | CASSSGVPGELFF | TGTGCCAGCAGTTCAGGGGTTCCCGGGGAGCTGTTTTTT
TRBJ2-5 | . | 14 | many | TRBV6-1 | CASRERQPKETQYF | TGTGCCAGCAGAGAGAGACAGCCTAAAGAGACCCAGTACTTC
TRBJ1-1 | . | 15 | . | TRBV27 | CASSSLRVLNTEAFF | TGTGCCAGCAGTTCACTCCGGGTGCTGAACACTGAAGCTTTCTTT
TRBJ1-3 | TRBD1 | 15 | few | TRBV3-1 | CASSSRQGSGNTIYF | TGTGCCAGCAGCAGCCGACAGGGTTCAGGAAACACCATATATTTT
TRBJ2-7 | . | 14 | many | TRBV2 | CASRVSRELYEQYF | TGTGCCAGCAGGGTTTCCCGGGAACTGTACGAGCAGTACTTC
TRBJ1-5 | . | 13 | few | TRBV29-1 | CSALLGGMQPQHF | TGCAGCGCCCTACTGGGGGGGATGCAGCCCCAGCATTTT
TRBJ2-6 | TRBD2 | 17 | . | TRBV4-2 | CASSDVAGGSGANVLTF | TGTGCCAGCAGCGATGTAGCGGGAGGCTCTGGGGCCAACGTCCTGACTTTC
TRBJ2-1 | TRBD2 | 15 | few | TRBV3-1 | CASSQDWRERNEQFF | TGTGCCAGCAGCCAAGACTGGCGGGAGCGCAATGAGCAGTTCTTC
TRBJ2-5 | . | 16 | few | TRBV20-1 | CSASEGARVSGETQYF | TGCAGTGCTTCCGAGGGGGCGCGGGTGAGCGGGGAGACCCAGTACTTC
TRBJ2-1 | TRBD2 | 17 | many | TRBV12-3/TRBV12-4 | CASSLPGTSGRLDEQFF | TGTGCCAGCAGTTTACCCGGGACTAGCGGGAGGTTGGATGAGCAGTTCTTC
TRBJ1-2 | . | 13 | many | TRBV5-1 | CASSTDGYYGYTF | TGCGCCAGCAGCACGGACGGCTACTATGGCTACACCTTC
TRBJ2-2 | TRBD1 | 14 | few | TRBV29-1 | CSPARGQGDGELFF | TGCAGCCCCGCCCGGGGACAGGGGGACGGGGAGCTGTTTTTT
TRBJ2-5 | . | 12 | many | TRBV12-3/TRBV12-4 | CASSFVGETQYF | TGTGCCAGCAGTTTTGTGGGAGAGACCCAGTACTTC
TRBJ1-1 | . | 16 | many | TRBV3-1 | CASSQDRWLSNTEAFF | TGTGCCAGCAGCCAAGATCGTTGGCTCTCGAACACTGAAGCTTTCTTT
TRBJ2-7 | . | 13 | many | TRBV2 | CASRLDSYYEQYF | TGTGCCAGCAGACTCGACAGTTACTACGAGCAGTACTTC
TRBJ2-1 | . | 13 | many | TRBV28 | CASSFATRNEQFF | TGTGCCAGCAGTTTTGCAACTCGGAATGAGCAGTTCTTC
TRBJ1-1 | TRBD1 | 15 | few | TRBV28 | CASSLIGAGGTEAFF | TGTGCCAGCAGTTTAATTGGGGCAGGGGGCACTGAAGCTTTCTTT
TRBJ2-7 | TRBD2 | 15 | . | TRBV25-1 | CASSVQGLADYEQYF | TGTGCCAGCAGCGTACAAGGGCTAGCGGACTACGAGCAGTACTTC
TRBJ2-7 | . | 13 | few | TRBV10-3 | CAERSADSYEQYF | TGTGCCGAAAGGAGTGCCGACTCCTACGAGCAGTACTTC
TRBJ2-6 | TRBD1 | 16 | few | TRBV5-1 | CASTGQDRSGANVLTF | TGCGCCAGCACTGGACAGGATCGGTCTGGGGCCAACGTCCTGACTTTC
TRBJ2-5 | . | 15 | many | TRBV7-9 | CASRKDKLGQETQYF | TGTGCCAGCAGGAAAGATAAGCTGGGACAAGAGACCCAGTACTTC
TRBJ2-7 | TRBD2 | 15 | . | TRBV4-1 | CASSQGLAGHYEQYF | TGCGCCAGCAGCCAAGGTCTAGCGGGACACTACGAGCAGTACTTC
TRBJ1-2 | TRBD1 | 14 | . | TRBV20-1 | CSASSSTGGYGYTF | TGCAGTGCCAGCAGTTCGACAGGGGGCTATGGCTACACCTTC
TRBJ2-1 | . | 15 | many | TRBV27 | CASSSRGSSYNEQFF | TGTGCCAGCAGTTCCCGTGGTAGCTCCTACAATGAGCAGTTCTTC
TRBJ2-7 | TRBD1 | 13 | many | TRBV20-1 | CSALRDRGYEQYF | TGCAGTGCTCTCCGGGACAGGGGCTACGAGCAGTACTTC
TRBJ1-4 | . | 11 | many | TRBV30 | CAWTVHEKLFF | TGTGCCTGGACCGTACATGAAAAACTGTTTTTT
TRBJ2-3 | TRBD1 | 14 | many | TRBV29-1 | CSVGTGYSTDTQYF | TGCAGCGTTGGGACAGGGTATTCCACAGATACGCAGTATTTT
TRBJ1-1 | . | 11 | many | TRBV2 | CASSEGLEAFF | TGTGCCAGCAGTGAAGGTCTTGAAGCTTTCTTT
TRBJ2-5 | TRBD1 | 16 | many | TRBV11-2 | CASSRVGTGGLKTQYF | TGTGCCAGCAGCCGGGTCGGGACAGGGGGTTTGAAGACCCAGTACTTC
TRBJ1-5 | . | 14 | many | TRBV6-1 | CASRPDLSNQPQHF | TGTGCCAGCAGACCGGACCTTAGCAATCAGCCCCAGCATTTT
TRBJ2-1 | TRBD2 | 16 | few | TRBV6-1 | CASSRGTSGAGLEQFF | TGTGCCAGCAGTCGCGGGACTAGCGGGGCGGGCCTTGAGCAGTTCTTC
TRBJ1-5 | . | 13 | many | TRBV2 | CASSLQGGQPQHF | TGTGCCAGCAGCTTGCAGGGAGGACAGCCCCAGCATTTT
TRBJ2-7 | TRBD2 | 14 | . | TRBV9 | CASQRLAGFGEQYF | TGTGCCAGCCAAAGACTAGCGGGCTTTGGGGAGCAGTACTTC
TRBJ2-3 | TRBD2 | 16 | once | TRBV9 | CASSADSGTGTDTQYF | TGTGCCAGCAGCGCCGATAGCGGGACTGGCACAGATACGCAGTATTTT
TRBJ1-5 | . | 15 | . | TRBV2 | CASRDKALSNQPQHF | TGTGCCAGCAGGGATAAGGCCCTAAGCAATCAGCCCCAGCATTTT
TRBJ2-3 | . | 16 | . | TRBV7-2 | CASSLGRVPSADTQYF | TGTGCCAGCAGCTTAGGGAGGGTTCCGTCCGCAGATACGCAGTATTTT
TRBJ2-3 | TRBD2 | 13 | . | TRBV12-3/TRBV12-4 | CATGTSVTDTQYF | TGTGCCACCGGGACTAGCGTTACAGATACGCAGTATTTT
TRBJ1-5 | TRBD1 | 15 | . | TRBV9 | CASSVTGGINQPQHF | TGTGCCAGCAGCGTAACAGGGGGAATCAATCAGCCCCAGCATTTT
TRBJ2-2 | . | 15 | few | TRBV2 | CASSDVRLASGELFF | TGTGCCAGCAGTGATGTTCGTCTAGCTTCCGGGGAGCTGTTTTTT
TRBJ2-3 | TRBD1 | 15 | many | TRBV28 | CASSWGRGIPGTQYF | TGTGCCAGCAGTTGGGGCAGGGGGATTCCCGGTACGCAGTATTTT
TRBJ1-1 | TRBD1 | 16 | many | TRBV28 | CASTLDRRYRDTEAFF | TGTGCCAGCACCTTGGACAGGCGATACCGGGACACTGAAGCTTTCTTT
TRBJ2-3 | TRBD1 | 16 | few | TRBV24-1 | CATSRDRGTLTDTQYF | TGTGCCACCAGCCGGGACAGGGGTACCCTCACAGATACGCAGTATTTT
TRBJ2-7 | . | 13 | few | TRBV18 | CASSPPLRYEQYF | TGTGCCAGCTCACCACCTCTTCGCTACGAGCAGTACTTC